The 10 T cell receptor beta chains listed next were all sequenced from one sample in a study of cytomegalovirus exposure and HLA in healthy donors. It was with 60 Vbeta and 13 Jbeta primers that the PCR ran. Sequencing was performed with immunoSEQ multiplex PCR; in TCRdb, only in-frame clones are kept and a portion is missing. The sample consists of over 110,000 clones, 65% to 80% of them appearing once. The sequenced material came from PBMCs. These receptors all come from a male donor in good health and CMV-seropositive.

The V call is TRBV6-1, the J call TRBJ2-4; 10 bases match TRBD1. The CDR3 contains 14 residues. Germline CDR1 is MNHNS and CDR2 is SASEGT. Trimming at V came to 4 bases and at J to 6 bases, leaving 3 bases not matched to a gene. CDR3 coding DNA: TGTGCCAGCAGTGTGGGACAGGGGACAAACATTCAGTACTTC. Its protein is CASSVGQGTNIQYF.

The chain uses TRBV29-1 and TRBJ2-1, with D possibly TRBD1 on 6 matching bases. The CDR3 sequence is 14 residues long. The V end lost 1 base, the J end lost 4 bases, and 11 bases lay between the germline ends. Germline CDR1 SQVTM, CDR2 ANQGSEA. The CDR3 coding sequence is TGCAGCGTTGAAGGGCAGGGGTTTTACAATGAGCAGTTCTTC. Translating it yields CSVEGQGFYNEQFF.

This clone has a handful of counts. The chain recombines TRBV6-5 with TRBJ2-7, with D possibly matching TRBD2 (6 bases). CDR3 length equals 16 residues. Trimming took off 4 bases at V and 1 base at J, with 17 bases between the two ends. Germline CDR1 MNHEY, CDR2 SVGAGI. CDR3 loop: CASSLTGSNPSYEQYF. The CDR3 DNA sequence: TGTGCCAGCAGTTTAACCGGGAGCAACCCTTCCTACGAGCAGTACTTC.

The genes are TRBV29-1 and TRBJ2-7; a weak D match, TRBD1 (6 bases). V lost 4 bases and J 3 bases, leaving 10 bases between the germline ends. CDR1 and CDR2 from the germline V gene are SQVTM and ANQGSEA. The CDR3 spans 12 residues. CDR3 protein: CSVVGQIYEQYF. CDR3 coding DNA: TGCAGCGTTGTGGGACAAATCTACGAGCAGTACTTC.

V and J are TRBV6-1 and TRBJ2-1; D is uncertain. CDR3 length equals 13 residues. The ends were cut back, 8 bases at V and 9 bases at J, with 17 bases in the middle. Germline CDR1 and CDR2: MNHNS and SASEGT. The CDR3 is CASGSGVVGEQFF. The CDR3 nucleotides read TGTGCCAGCGGCTCCGGAGTGGTAGGTGAGCAGTTCTTC.

DNA for the CDR3: TGTGCCAGCAGCTCGGGGGGGGGCCCCTACGAGCAGTACTTC. Translation gives CASSSGGGPYEQYF. The rearrangement links TRBV5-5 to TRBJ2-7; 8 bases agree with TRBD2. After removal of 3 bases from V and 2 bases from J, the junction contained 4 bases not matched to a gene. CDR1 is SGHKS and CDR2 is YYEKEE in the germline V gene (reference sequence). The CDR3 loop spans 14 amino acids. Combining the CDR3 with reference TRBV5-5 and TRBJ2-7 gives the whole variable domain DAGVTQSPTHLIKTRGQQVTLRCSPISGHKSVSWYQQVLGQGPQFIFQYYEKEERGRGNFPDRFSARQFPNYSSELNVNALLLGDSALYLCASSSGGGPYEQYFGPGTRLTVT.

The rearrangement joins TRBV5-4 to TRBJ2-5, with D unclear. With the DNA end fitting TRBJ2-7 better, the J assignment may be wrong. The CDR3 spans 11 residues. Germline lookup yields CDR1 SGHNT and CDR2 YYREEE (reference sequence). CDR3 protein: CASSQDYEQYF. CDR3 coding DNA: TGTGCCAGCAGCCAAGACTACGAGCAGTACTTC.

V gene TRBV19 combines with J gene TRBJ1-5; TRBD1 matches at 9 bases. The ends lost 4 bases at V and 7 bases at J; junction bases unmatched: 8. Per the germline V gene, CDR1 is LNHDA and CDR2 is SQIVND (reference sequence). The CDR3 runs to 15 residues. The CDR3, as DNA: TGTGCCAGTAGTACGGACAGGGGAGCGGGCCAGCCCCAGCATTTT. Amino acids: CASSTDRGAGQPQHF. Using reference TRBV19 and TRBJ1-5 for the parts outside the CDR3, the full variable domain is DGGITQSPKYLFRKEGQNVTLSCEQNLNHDAMYWYRQDPGQGLRLIYYSQIVNDFQKGDIAEGYSVSREKKESFPLTVTSAQKNPTAFYLCASSTDRGAGQPQHFGDGTRLSIL.

The V call is TRBV5-5, the J call TRBJ2-7; possibly TRBD1 for D (6 bases). Trimming removed 4 bases at V and 3 bases at J, with 20 bases between. Germline assignment: CDR1 SGHKS and CDR2 YYEKEE (reference sequence). CDR3 length equals 16 residues. CDR3 sequence: CASSVGQQVAFYEQYF. In DNA form, the CDR3 reads TGTGCCAGCAGCGTTGGACAGCAAGTCGCTTTCTACGAGCAGTACTTC.

This clone turned up a few times. The gene calls are TRBV27 and TRBJ2-7, with TRBD2 matching 11 bases. Germline-derived CDR1 and CDR2 are MNHEY and SMNVEV (reference sequence). Germline trimming cut 6 bases from V and 6 bases from J; bases unmatched to any gene: 7. This CDR3 comprises 14 residues. CDR3 loop: CASRRIAGGSEQYF. The CDR3 DNA is TGTGCCAGCAGGAGAATAGCGGGAGGGTCCGAGCAGTACTTC.